This TCR beta chain was identified during a study of Tregs in tolerant kidney transplant recipients. Concerning this clone: As yet, its antigen is unknown.

General study findings and limits: Findings come from small patient numbers and require larger validation.

Recipients received nonmyeloablative bone marrow transplants from related graft donors, with transient mixed chimerism. Produced via immunoSEQ multiplex PCR; TCRdb's table is partial and in-frame only. The sample has tens of thousands of clones, over 85% seen once. The V gene's germline CDR1 is MGHRA and CDR2 YSYEKL. V was cut by 4 bases and J by 0 bases, with 13 bases left in between. This CDR3 spans 16 amino acids. The chain couples TRBV4-1 to TRBJ1-3, with a weak D call TRBD1 (5 bases). Material: CD4+ T cells from blood (PBMCs), obtained 12 months after the transplant. The clonotype comes from a human patient who received a combined kidney and bone marrow transplant. Some T cells may arise from the graft donor. CDR3 DNA: TGCGCCAGCAGCCGGTTAGACAGTAGCTCTGGAAACACCATATATTTT. Amino acids: CASSRLDSSSGNTIYF.